This T cell receptor beta chain was captured by sequencing in a study of cytomegalovirus exposure and HLA in healthy donors. J was trimmed by 1 base and V by 5 bases; bases with no gene match: 4. The CDR3 is 15 amino acids. Germline V CDR1 and CDR2: LNHDA, SQIVND (reference sequence). PCR used 60 Vbeta primers and 13 Jbeta primers. Using immunoSEQ multiplex PCR, the repertoire was profiled, and TCRdb retains in-frame clones only, with some absent. The sample holds roughly 120,000 clones; roughly 79% are singletons and the top ten take 7.7%. The source material was PBMCs. The V and J genes are TRBV19 and TRBJ2-7; TRBD1 agrees at 11 bases. The clonotype was recovered from a woman aged 50 to 60 in good health and CMV-seropositive. The CDR3 nucleotides read TGTGCCAGTAGTTCCGGACAGGGGGCTTCCTACGAGCAGTACTTC. Its protein product is CASSSGQGASYEQYF.